This entry lists 20 T cell receptor beta chains sequenced from one sample in a study of blood T cells in healthy people across ages (dated by TCRdb to between 2015 and 2017). The library was prepared using 5' RACE. The sequencing machine was an Illumina HiSeq 2500. A second PCR of 7 to 11 cycles was performed with a sample-barcoded 5' primer and a J-beta primer mix. TCRdb trimmed the raw reads at Q25, called clones with MiXCR and kept productive beta chains. Each CDR3 protein appears once, grouped with its most common genes and DNA. The sample data list more than 800,000 distinct CDR3 sequences, and around 30% of these were observed just once. The top ten clones comprise roughly a sixth of the sample. Sequenced sample: blood. The receptors stem from a woman older than 75 in good health.

The sample holds a few counts of this clonotype. The chain combines TRBV25-1 with TRBJ2-3; possible D gene TRBD2, 6 bases. The V end was cut by 6 bases, the J end by 2 bases, with 18 bases between. Per the germline V gene, CDR1 is MGHDK and CDR2 is SYGVNS. The CDR3 has 16 amino acids. DNA of the CDR3: TGTGCCAGCAGCCCGGACTATCGGAGCTACACAGATACGCAGTATTTT. Translated: CASSPDYRSYTDTQYF.

As concerns this clonotype: This may arise from a read error, as a much more abundant clone is one base away. The chain joins TRBV20-1 to TRBJ2-1; 8 nucleotides agree with TRBD2. CDR3 size: 15 residues. Germline V CDR1 and CDR2: DFQATT, SNEGSKA (reference sequence). V shed 6 bases, J shed 10 bases, and the junction held 17 bases outside the gene matches. CDR3 region: CSAARGGGGPQEQFF. The CDR3 DNA reads as TGCAGTGCCGCCCGGGGTGGCGGGGGGCCCCAGGAGCAGTTCTTC.

This clonotype was found many times. V and J are TRBV29-1 and TRBJ1-2; D possibly corresponds to TRBD1 (6 bases). Per germline, CDR1 SQVTM and CDR2 ANQGSEA. Trimming pared 6 bases from V and 5 bases from J, leaving 28 bases between. There are 17 residues in the CDR3. In DNA, the CDR3 is TGCAGCGTGGGGGGGGGCATAGGTTCGGAGGTCGGATATGGCTACACCTTC. This gives the protein CSVGGGIGSEVGYGYTF.

This clonotype was picked up many times. The V gene is TRBV24-1, the J gene TRBJ1-2, with 9 bases identical to TRBD1. The germline V gene has CDR1 KGHDR and CDR2 SFDVKD. The CDR3 has 13 amino acids. J was trimmed by 8 bases and V by 8 bases; bases with no gene match: 8. CDR3 bases: TGTGCCACCACACAGGGGGCGTCAGGCGGCTACACCTTC. It specifies CATTQGASGGYTF.

This clonotype was detected ten times or more. The chain uses TRBV7-2 and TRBJ2-1, with D possibly called TRBD1 or TRBD2 (6 bases each). CDR3 length: 15 residues. Trimming removed 1 base from V and 10 bases from J, with 17 bases in between. The germline V gene encodes CDR1 SGHTA and CDR2 FQGNSA. The CDR3 spells CASSLGGATRKEQFF. In nucleotides, the CDR3 is TGTGCCAGCAGCTTAGGGGGGGCAACGCGAAAAGAGCAGTTCTTC.

On this clonotype itself: This may be a read error, as it is one base from a much larger clone. The chain has TRBV7-9 and TRBJ2-7; 8 bases are a match to TRBD2. Germline V gene lookup returns CDR1 SEHNR and CDR2 FQNEAQ (reference sequence). V lost 3 bases and J lost 3; bases outside the gene matches: 4. CDR3 size: 14 residues. The CDR3 DNA follows: TGTGCCAGCAGCTTCGGGGGGGGACTCTACGAGCAGTACTTC. Translated: CASSFGGGLYEQYF.

This chain links TRBV20-1 with TRBJ1-1, with TRBD1 matching 9 bases. V trimming: 2 bases; J trimming: 4 bases; junction bases outside the gene matches: 8. The CDR3 length is 15 residues. The germline gives CDR1 DFQATT, CDR2 SNEGSKA (reference sequence). CDR3 bases: TGCAGTGCTAGAACCACAGGGGGCTTCGTCACTGAAGCTTTCTTT. This sequence encodes CSARTTGGFVTEAFF.

This clonotype was picked up many times. The chain has TRBV20-1 and TRBJ2-5; perhaps TRBD2 as D (6 bases). Germline CDR1 reads DFQATT; CDR2 reads SNEGSKA (reference sequence). V lost 7 bases and J lost 13, with 19 bases in between. There are 11 residues in the CDR3. Written as DNA, the CDR3 is TGCAGTGGGGTAGGGCGGGGCGAAAGGTACTTC. Protein sequence: CSGVGRGERYF.

Note on this clonotype: This sequence may be a read error, since a much larger clone differs from it by one base. The rearrangement links TRBV7-8 to TRBJ2-5, with 8 nucleotides matching TRBD1. With V trimmed by 5 bases and J by 11 bases, 22 bases remained unmatched. CDR3 length equals 17 residues. Germline CDR1 reads SGHVS; CDR2 reads FQNEAQ. In nucleotides, the CDR3 is TGTGCCAGCAGCGGACGACAGGGGAGAATGGGAGGCGATGAGCAGTACTTC. Protein product: CASSGRQGRMGGDEQYF.

This clonotype was recorded at least ten times. CDR3 nucleotides: TGTGCCAGCAACCGACAAGAACGCGAAAAACTGTTTTTT. Translation: CASNRQEREKLFF. The chain links TRBV6-1 to TRBJ1-4; D call uncertain. The V gene's germline CDR1 is MNHNS and CDR2 SASEGT. V dropped 7 bases and J dropped 8 bases, with 14 bases sitting between them. CDR3 length: 13 residues.

This clonotype was observed many times. The chain combines TRBV7-2 with TRBJ2-3; perhaps TRBD2 as D (5 bases). The ends were cut back, 7 bases at V and 4 bases at J, with 9 bases in the middle. This CDR3 region has 12 residues. The germline CDR1 and CDR2 sequences are SGHTA and FQGNSA. CDR3 protein: CASNLGADTQYF. DNA of the CDR3: TGTGCCAGCAACTTGGGAGCAGATACGCAGTATTTT. Full variable domain (remainder filled in from reference TRBV7-2 and TRBJ2-3): GAGVSQSPSNKVTEKGKDVELRCDPISGHTALYWYRQSLGQGLEFLIYFQGNSAPDKSGLPSDRFSAERTGGSVSTLTIQRTQQEDSAVYLCASNLGADTQYFGPGTRLTVL.

This clonotype was seen a few times. The chain uses TRBV3-1 and TRBJ2-3, with TRBD2 matching 8 bases. V was pared by 3 bases and J by 1 base, with 12 bases of the junction left unmatched. There are 18 residues in the CDR3. Looked up from germline, CDR1 is LGHDT and CDR2 is YNNKEL (reference sequence). CDR3 in amino acids: CASSHRYGAGGRTDTQYF. As DNA, the CDR3 is TGTGCCAGCAGCCACCGATACGGGGCGGGGGGTCGCACAGATACGCAGTATTTT.

This CDR3 reads CSAPPGQVPDTQYF. CDR3 coding DNA: TGCAGTGCTCCTCCGGGACAGGTACCAGATACGCAGTATTTT. V and J are TRBV20-1 and TRBJ2-3, with 8 nucleotides matching TRBD1. V lost 5 bases and J lost 4; bases outside the gene matches: 8. Germline CDR1 reads DFQATT; CDR2 reads SNEGSKA (reference sequence). CDR3 length: 14 residues.

On this clonotype: A read error is possible here, since a much larger clone lies one base away. This chain uses TRBV7-9 with TRBJ1-5, with a tentative D call TRBD1 (6 bases). Trimming shortened V by 5 bases and J by 7 bases, and 21 bases separated the two germline ends. The CDR3 contains 16 residues. Germline CDR1 is SEHNR and CDR2 is FQNEAQ (reference sequence). The CDR3 coding sequence is TGTGCCAGCAGCAAAGGGGGGGCAGGGATAGGGCAGCCCCAGCATTTT. This encodes CASSKGGAGIGQPQHF.

This clonotype has a count of ten or more. The chain is built from TRBV24-1 and TRBJ2-7; TRBD1 is a possible D gene (6 bases). CDR1 is KGHDR and CDR2 is SFDVKD in the germline V gene. CDR3 length: 14 residues. The germline V and J ends were trimmed by 8 bases and 1 base, with 14 bases remaining between them. CDR3 protein: CATMSGAESYEQYF. The DNA for the CDR3 is TGTGCCACCATGTCAGGGGCGGAATCCTACGAGCAGTACTTC.

This clonotype was seen many times. The chain combines TRBV7-2 with TRBJ1-2, with D unresolved. The V and J ends lost 1 base and 6 bases respectively, with 18 bases between them. The CDR3 consists of 16 residues. Looked up from germline, CDR1 is SGHTA and CDR2 is FQGNSA. CDR3 DNA sequence: TGTGCCAGCAGCTTAGACGTCACCAACCCTACTAATGGCTACACCTTC. As protein: CASSLDVTNPTNGYTF.

Concerning this clonotype itself: Germline and junction disagree at one end, which may indicate a read error. This chain links TRBV9 with TRBJ2-6; the D gene is possibly TRBD2 (6 bases). Germline-derived CDR1 and CDR2 are SGDLS and YYNGEE. The CDR3 contains 16 residues. The CDR3 DNA reads TGTGCCAGCAGCGTGCGGGATTACTCTGGGGCCAACGTCCTGAATTTC. Its protein is CASSVRDYSGANVLNF.

V and J are TRBV6-2 or TRBV6-3 and TRBJ2-3; 8 nucleotides agree with TRBD1. The junction had 10 bases not matched to a gene; V was cut back by 0 bases and J by 2 bases. The germline V gene has CDR1 MNHEY and CDR2 SVGEGT. There are 18 residues in the CDR3. The CDR3 DNA sequence: TGTGCCAGCAGTTACTCGTATTATGACAGGGGATACACAGATACGCAGTATTTT. Protein sequence: CASSYSYYDRGYTDTQYF.

This clonotype appeared a few times. Being one base from a much bigger clone, this may be a read error. The V call is TRBV20-1, the J call TRBJ2-7; 11 nucleotides line up with TRBD2. This CDR3 spans 14 amino acids. J gave up 7 bases and V 7 bases, and 12 bases lay outside the gene matches. CDR1 and CDR2 from the germline V gene are DFQATT and SNEGSKA (reference sequence). The CDR3 sequence: CSGVRTSGYNEQYF. CDR3 nucleotide sequence: TGCAGTGGGGTCCGGACTAGCGGGTACAATGAGCAGTACTTC.

This clonotype was seen only a few times. The chain carries TRBV5-4 and TRBJ2-1; unclear D gene. Trimming took off 9 bases at V and 4 bases at J, with 14 bases between the two ends. Germline CDR1 and CDR2: SGHNT and YYREEE (reference sequence). The CDR3 has 13 amino acids. CDR3 bases: TGTGCCAATACGGACCCAGTTTACAATGAGCAGTTCTTC. This encodes CANTDPVYNEQFF.